The rows below give T cell receptor beta chains drawn from one sample of a study of blood T cells in healthy people across ages. TCRdb ran MiXCR on the 5' RACE reads and lists one entry per CDR3 protein. The repertoire consists of around 1.5 million distinct CDR3 sequences, with 34% occurring once and the leading ten covering about 11%. The material sequenced was blood. The receptor source for this set is a woman between 25 and 40 years old in good health. The CDR3 runs from the conserved cysteine through the conserved F or W. The D gene is left open where the match is weak. Not every row has a clone size; where given, it reads once, few, many or a size class.

j_call	d_call	clone_size	v_call	cdr3_aa	cdr3_nt
TRBJ2-1	TRBD2	many	TRBV9	CASSASGSQYNEQFF	TGTGCCAGCAGCGCGAGCGGGAGTCAGTACAATGAGCAGTTCTTC
TRBJ2-1	.	.	TRBV7-9	CASSLGPGSNSEQFF	TGTGCCAGCAGCTTAGGCCCAGGGTCTAATAGTGAGCAGTTCTTC
TRBJ2-4	.	once	TRBV6-4	CASTCDLRDAYGQYF	TGTGCCAGCACTTGTGACCTTAGGGATGCCTACGGGCAGTACTTC
TRBJ1-1	TRBD1	.	TRBV4-1	CASSQGQGDNTEAFF	TGCGCCAGCAGCCAAGGACAGGGAGATAACACTGAAGCTTTCTTT
TRBJ2-1	.	once	TRBV3-1	CASRISGSDNEQFF	TGTGCCAGCAGGATCTCGGGGTCCGACAATGAGCAGTTCTTC
TRBJ2-5	.	.	TRBV7-2	CASSLAGTLQESQYF	TGTGCCAGCAGCTTAGCCGGGACACTACAAGAGTCCCAGTACTTC
TRBJ1-2	.	few	TRBV20-1	CSAGQENYGYTF	TGCAGTGCCGGACAAGAGAACTATGGCTACACCTTC
TRBJ2-7	.	few	TRBV6-1	CASSQMGRGEQYF	TGTGCCAGCAGCCAAATGGGCAGGGGCGAGCAGTACTTC
TRBJ1-2	.	few	TRBV7-9	CASSVAGWAENGYTF	TGTGCCAGCAGCGTAGCAGGGTGGGCTGAGAATGGCTACACCTTC
TRBJ2-1	TRBD1	.	TRBV15	CATSRALGQQHTMKQFF	TGTGCCACCAGCAGAGCCCTGGGACAGCAACATACAATGAAGCAGTTCTTC
TRBJ1-5	.	.	TRBV6-1	CASSGDGYRQPQHF	TGTGCCAGCAGTGGAGACGGGTATCGCCAGCCCCAGCATTTT
TRBJ1-6	TRBD1	.	TRBV20-1	CSARDRGFSPLHF	TGCAGTGCTAGGGACAGGGGGTTTTCACCCCTCCACTTT
TRBJ2-1	.	.	TRBV5-1	CASSLDRKQFF	TGCGCCAGCAGCTTGGACAGGAAGCAGTTCTTC
TRBJ2-3	TRBD1	.	TRBV24-1	CATSDRDRGFTDTQYF	TGTGCCACCAGTGATCGTGACAGGGGGTTCACAGATACGCAGTATTTT
TRBJ2-7	TRBD1	few	TRBV20-1	CSTQGTYEQYF	TGCAGTACACAGGGGACCTACGAGCAGTACTTC
TRBJ2-7	.	many	TRBV12-3/TRBV12-4	CASSLNGGGEQYF	TGTGCCAGCAGTTTAAACGGGGGCGGCGAGCAGTACTTC